The 6 T cell receptor beta chains below come from one sample, sequenced in a study of CD8 T cells in ankylosing spondylitis. TCRdb analysed the 5' RACE reads with MiXCR anew, one entry per CDR3 protein. The sample records 200,000 or so distinct CDR3 sequences, roughly 25% being singletons. The sequenced sample was blood, either unsorted or a sorted T cell fraction (not recorded which). The receptors were sampled from a male donor with ankylosing spondylitis or in good health (not recorded which).

This clonotype was picked up many times. This rearrangement joins TRBV25-1 to TRBJ1-1; perhaps TRBD1 as D (6 bases). The CDR3 has 13 residues. CDR1 is MGHDK and CDR2 is SYGVNS in the germline V gene. Trimming left V 7 bases short and J 0 bases short, with 9 bases between. The DNA for the CDR3 is TGTGCCAGCAAAGGGGGACTGAACACTGAAGCTTTCTTT. As protein: CASKGGLNTEAFF.

Many counts were recorded for this clonotype. This rearrangement joins TRBV7-9 to TRBJ1-5; D is unclear. V was clipped by 1 base and J by 6 bases, with 16 bases between them. CDR3 length: 16 residues. Germline V gene data show CDR1 as SEHNR and CDR2 as FQNEAQ (reference sequence). CDR3 protein: CASSLGAKGEGQPQHF. The CDR3 nucleotides are TGTGCCAGCAGCTTAGGCGCGAAGGGCGAGGGTCAGCCCCAGCATTTT.

The V call is TRBV29-1, the J call TRBJ2-5, with D possibly being TRBD2 (6 bases). CDR3 size: 13 residues. V was clipped by 7 bases and J by 2 bases, with 14 bases between them. Looked up from germline, CDR1 is SQVTM and CDR2 is ANQGSEA. The CDR3 sequence is CSGGAGRQETQYF. The CDR3 DNA reads as TGCAGCGGAGGTGCGGGAAGACAAGAGACCCAGTACTTC.

The chain links TRBV6-5 to TRBJ1-5; the D is unclear. CDR3 length equals 18 residues. V was cut by 4 bases and J by 0 bases, with 19 bases left in between. In germline, CDR1 is MNHEY, CDR2 SVGAGI. In DNA, the CDR3 is TGTGCCAGCAGTTGCTCCGTCCGGGAGGGTTTTAGCAATCAGCCCCAGCATTTT. Translation gives CASSCSVREGFSNQPQHF.

This clonotype was observed a single time. The rearrangement uses TRBV15 and TRBJ2-3, with TRBD2 identical over 10 bases. The germline V gene encodes CDR1 LNHNV and CDR2 YYDKDF (reference sequence). V lost 1 base and J lost 8; bases outside the gene matches: 12. The CDR3 runs 17 residues. The chain's CDR3 is CATSRVLAGDSGVTQYF. Written as DNA, the CDR3 is TGTGCCACCAGCAGAGTCCTAGCGGGAGATAGTGGTGTTACGCAGTATTTT. Full variable domain (rest looked up from reference TRBV15 and TRBJ2-3): DAMVIQNPRYQVTQFGKPVTLSCSQTLNHNVMYWYQQKSSQAPKLLFHYYDKDFNNEADTPDNFQSRRPNTSFCFLDIRSPGLGDTAMYLCATSRVLAGDSGVTQYFGPGTRLTVL.

The rearrangement joins TRBV5-1 to TRBJ1-2, with D perhaps TRBD1 (5 bases). Per the germline V gene, CDR1 is SGHRS and CDR2 is YFSETQ. This CDR3 region has 14 residues. Trimming shortened V by 0 bases and J by 6 bases, and 12 bases separated the two germline ends. The CDR3 DNA follows: TGCGCCAGCAGCTTGGGGGCAGGGTTTGATGGCTACACCTTC. This gives the protein CASSLGAGFDGYTF.